This TCR beta chain was profiled in a study of OX40 agonist ivuxolimab in advanced cancers. The data were produced by immunoSEQ multiplex PCR, yet TCRdb's version contains in-frame clones alone and is incomplete. The repertoire consists of 77,000 or so clones, with around 92% occurring once and the leading ten covering roughly 0.56%. Per germline, CDR1 LGHNA and CDR2 YSLEER. CDR3 length equals 16 residues. Trimming removed 1 base from V and 10 bases from J; junction bases left unmatched: 9. This rearrangement joins TRBV4-3 to TRBJ2-1, with 11 nucleotides matching TRBD2. The receptor was isolated from an adult with an advanced solid tumor such as melanoma, head and neck, liver or kidney cancer. The sample in question was CD4+ or CD8+ T cells sorted from blood, obtained in a trial of the OX40 agonist ivuxolimab. DNA for the CDR3: TGCGCCAGCAGCCAAGGGCTGCTAGCGGGAGGAGGCGAGCAGTTCTTC. Encoded protein: CASSQGLLAGGGEQFF.